This T cell receptor (beta chain) originates from a study of blood T cell repertoires in COVID-19. Study in general: Acute and convalescent COVID-19 specimens originated in the United States, Italy and Spain. T cells, B-cell-depleted T cells, or PBMCs supplied cDNA or gDNA.

Trimming pared 2 bases from V and 3 bases from J, leaving 11 bases between. Per the germline V gene, CDR1 is SQVTM and CDR2 is ANQGSEA. The CDR3 extends over 14 amino acids. As handled by the study authors: Researchers report that nucleated cell counts were estimated from reference gene primer amplification. Produced via immunoSEQ multiplex PCR; TCRdb's table is partial and in-frame only. V and J calls and clone size are given by that table; D and trimming were obtained from the DNA. This table has over 130,000 clones, approximately 80% appearing once. The gene calls are TRBV29-1 and TRBJ2-1, with D hard to call. Sequencing was performed on peripheral blood. The origin of this receptor is a man aged 45-65 years with acute or convalescent COVID-19. The CDR3 protein is CSVEKISFYNEQFF. The CDR3 bases are TGCAGCGTTGAAAAAATTAGTTTCTACAATGAGCAGTTCTTC.